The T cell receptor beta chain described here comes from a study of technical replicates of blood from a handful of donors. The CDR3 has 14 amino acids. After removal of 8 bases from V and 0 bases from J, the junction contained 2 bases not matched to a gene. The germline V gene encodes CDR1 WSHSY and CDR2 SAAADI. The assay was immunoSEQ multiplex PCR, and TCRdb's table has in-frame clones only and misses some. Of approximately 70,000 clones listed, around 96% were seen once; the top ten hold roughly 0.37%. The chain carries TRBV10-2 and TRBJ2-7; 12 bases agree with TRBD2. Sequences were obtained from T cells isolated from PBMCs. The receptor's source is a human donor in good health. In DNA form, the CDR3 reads TGCGCCAGCTGGACTAGCGGGATCTCCTACGAGCAGTACTTC. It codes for CASWTSGISYEQYF.